One T cell receptor (beta chain) is described in this entry. Deletions cut 2 bases from V and 3 bases from J, with 13 bases between. The CDR3 runs to 15 residues. The germline V gene has CDR1 MDHEN and CDR2 SYDVKM. The test was conducted at deep level. For each subset, genomic DNA was distributed in equal portions over several immunoSEQ plates. Clones were read by immunoSEQ multiplex PCR, and TCRdb kept only the in-frame ones, dropping some. This table holds 1,500,000 or so clones, approximately 96% found once. Splitting the CD4+ cells yielded a CD45RA+ naive subset and a CD45RA-negative memory subset. This entry comes from a study of shared clonotypes between healthy human individuals.

This chain uses TRBV28 with TRBJ2-5; D gene unclear. What was sequenced was naive CD4+ T cells sorted from blood. Documented subset: CD45RA+ positively selected. The receptor was isolated from a man between 25 and 39 years old in good health. For the CDR3, the DNA is TGTGCCAGCAGTTTAAACTACGCGGACGAAGAGACCCAGTACTTC. This translates into CASSLNYADEETQYF.